This TCR beta chain is drawn from a study of T cell responses to AZD1222 COVID-19 vaccine. From germline, CDR1 is SGHRS and CDR2 YFSETQ. The CDR3 is 15 residues long. V dropped 1 base and J dropped 0 bases, with 7 bases sitting between them. Notes on the study in general: Females made up more of the donors, who were largely white British, and clonal diversity may have come out too low. Nearly half of spike-specific TCRs reportedly target variant regions that are unmutated in the B.1.351 and B.1.1.7 variants.

A word on this clone: The antigen is not known.

The method was immunoSEQ multiplex PCR; TCRdb's version includes in-frame clones alone and lacks a portion of them. The table has 70,000 to 90,000 clones, 89% seen once; the top ten hold 2% to 2.5%. Here the sequenced sample was peripheral blood, taken on day 0 of AZD1222 vaccination. The sequence was obtained from an adult in good health. This chain joins TRBV5-1 and TRBJ2-2; D is possibly TRBD2 (5 bases). The CDR3 here is CASSLSGTNTGELFF. The CDR3, as DNA: TGCGCCAGCAGCTTGTCCGGGACGAACACCGGGGAGCTGTTTTTT.